The entry below describes one TCR beta chain. The table lists this clone with a count of one. Its antigen is still unknown. No much larger clone exists at a distance of one base, and base qualities are not known. Library prep was done by the immunoSEQ multiplex PCR assay. Sourced from immuneACCESS, this table was stored by TCRdb with only in-frame sequences that have V and J called. A share of the clones is absent; for the studies checked, an unresolved V gene accounts for under half, and the remainder has no known explanation. The sample table holds around 24,000 clones, of which roughly 86% were seen once. Jointly, the top ten make up around 0.93% of the sample. These data originate in a study of T cell changes during pregnancy in multiple sclerosis (dated by TCRdb to between 2017 and 2020). With respect to the entire study: Changes in the T cell repertoire over the course of pregnancy were examined in this study in women with multiple sclerosis.

The CDR3 runs 13 residues from the cysteine to the phenylalanine. Only CDR3 DNA remains: 39 bases, in frame from the first base. V loses 5 bases at its end and J loses 2 bases; junction bases beyond the gene matches: 1. The germline V gene (reference sequence) supplies CDR1 SGHAT and CDR2 FQDESV. The receptor was derived from a female donor in good health, enrolled as a control in a pregnancy study. The chain uses TRBV11-1 and TRBJ2-5; 8 bases in the junction line up with TRBD2. Sequencing was performed on CD4+ T cells from peripheral blood mononuclear cells, taken in the second trimester of pregnancy. The CDR3 region has the sequence CASSRGGQETQYF. The sequence in DNA is TGTGCCAGCAGCCGGGGGGGTCAAGAGACCCAGTACTTC.